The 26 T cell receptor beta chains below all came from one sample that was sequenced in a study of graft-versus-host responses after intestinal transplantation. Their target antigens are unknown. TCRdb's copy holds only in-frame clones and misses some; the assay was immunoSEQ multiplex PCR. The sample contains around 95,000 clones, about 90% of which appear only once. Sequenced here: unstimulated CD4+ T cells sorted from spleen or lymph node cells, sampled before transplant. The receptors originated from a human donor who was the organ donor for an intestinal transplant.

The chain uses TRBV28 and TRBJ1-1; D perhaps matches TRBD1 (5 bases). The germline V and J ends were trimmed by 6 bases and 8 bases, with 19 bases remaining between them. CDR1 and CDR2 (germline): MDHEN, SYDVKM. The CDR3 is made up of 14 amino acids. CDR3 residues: CASSRRGALIEAFF. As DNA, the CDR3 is TGTGCCAGCAGCCGTCGCGGGGCATTAATAGAAGCTTTCTTT. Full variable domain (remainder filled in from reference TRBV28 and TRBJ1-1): DVKVTQSSRYLVKRTGEKVFLECVQDMDHENMFWYRQDPGLGLRLIYFSYDVKMKEKGDIPEGYSVSREKKERFSLILESASTNQTSMYLCASSRRGALIEAFFGQGTRLTVV.

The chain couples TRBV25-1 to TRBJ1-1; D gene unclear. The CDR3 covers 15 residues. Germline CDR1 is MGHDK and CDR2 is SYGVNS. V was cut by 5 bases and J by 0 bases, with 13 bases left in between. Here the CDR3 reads CASSPRVQMNTEAFF. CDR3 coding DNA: TGTGCCAGCAGTCCACGAGTACAAATGAACACTGAAGCTTTCTTT.

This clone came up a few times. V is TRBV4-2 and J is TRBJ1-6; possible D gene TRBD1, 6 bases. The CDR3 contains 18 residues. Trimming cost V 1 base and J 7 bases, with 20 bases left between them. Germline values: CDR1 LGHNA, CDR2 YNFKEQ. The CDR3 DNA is TGTGCCAGCAGCCAAGGTGCGGTGCCGACAGGCGCCAATTCACCCCTCCACTTT. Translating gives CASSQGAVPTGANSPLHF.

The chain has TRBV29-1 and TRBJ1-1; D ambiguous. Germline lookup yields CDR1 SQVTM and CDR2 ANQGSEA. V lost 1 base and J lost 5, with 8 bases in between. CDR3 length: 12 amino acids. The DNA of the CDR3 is TGCAGCGTTGAAGGGTTCGTAACTGAAGCTTTCTTT. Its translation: CSVEGFVTEAFF. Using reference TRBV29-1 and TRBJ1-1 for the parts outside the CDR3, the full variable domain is SAVISQKPSRDICQRGTSLTIQCQVDSQVTMMFWYRQQPGQSLTLIATANQGSEATYESGFVIDKFPISRPNLTFSTLTVSNMSPEDSSIYLCSVEGFVTEAFFGQGTRLTVV.

The DNA for the CDR3 is TGTGCCAGCTCACCGGGACAGGGGGCCATTGAAGCTTTCTTT. Translated, it gives CASSPGQGAIEAFF. J is TRBJ1-1 and V is TRBV18; TRBD1 matches at 12 bases. The V gene end was trimmed by 3 bases and the J gene end by 7 bases; junction bases not matched to a gene: 3. Looked up from germline, CDR1 is KGHSH and CDR2 is LQKENI. CDR3 length: 14 residues. The full variable domain, with the rest looked up from reference TRBV18 and TRBJ1-1, is NAGVMQNPRHLVRRRGQEARLRCSPMKGHSHVYWYRQLPEEGLKFMVYLQKENIIDESGMPKERFSAEFPKEGPSILRIQQVVRGDSAAYFCASSPGQGAIEAFFGQGTRLTVV.

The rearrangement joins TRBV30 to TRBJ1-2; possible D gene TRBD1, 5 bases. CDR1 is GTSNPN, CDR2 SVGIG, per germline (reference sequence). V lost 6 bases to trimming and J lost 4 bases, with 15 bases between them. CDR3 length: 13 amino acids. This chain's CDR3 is CACIPGTGYGYTF. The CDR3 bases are TGTGCCTGTATTCCCGGGACCGGCTATGGCTACACCTTC.

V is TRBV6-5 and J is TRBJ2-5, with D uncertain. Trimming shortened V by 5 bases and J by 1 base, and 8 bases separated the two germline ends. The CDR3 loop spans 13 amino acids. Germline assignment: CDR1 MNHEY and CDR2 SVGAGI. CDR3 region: CASSRIRQETQYF. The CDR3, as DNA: TGTGCCAGCAGTAGAATTCGCCAAGAGACCCAGTACTTC.

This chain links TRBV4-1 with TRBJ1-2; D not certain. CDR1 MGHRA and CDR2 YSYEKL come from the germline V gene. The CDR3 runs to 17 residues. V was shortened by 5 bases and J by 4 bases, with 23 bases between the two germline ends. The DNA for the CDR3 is TGCGCCAGCAGCGGGAACTGCCAGAACCGAAAGACCTATGGCTACACCTTC. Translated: CASSGNCQNRKTYGYTF.

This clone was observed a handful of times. The CDR3 region has the DNA TGTGCCAGCAGTGGCGCGGGGGCCCGAATTTACGAGCAGTACTTC. This translates into CASSGAGARIYEQYF. The chain combines TRBV25-1 with TRBJ2-7, with D possibly matching TRBD2 (7 bases). V was cut by 4 bases and J by 4 bases, with 17 bases left in between. Germline CDR1 MGHDK, CDR2 SYGVNS. The CDR3 runs to 15 residues.

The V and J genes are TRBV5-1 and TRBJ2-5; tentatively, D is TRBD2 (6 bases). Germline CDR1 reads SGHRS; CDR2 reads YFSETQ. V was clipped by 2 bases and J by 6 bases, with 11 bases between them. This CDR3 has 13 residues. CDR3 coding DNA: TGCGCCAGCAGCTTCGTGGAGGGCCAGACCCAGTACTTC. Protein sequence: CASSFVEGQTQYF. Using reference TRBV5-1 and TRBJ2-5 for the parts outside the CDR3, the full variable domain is KAGVTQTPRYLIKTRGQQVTLSCSPISGHRSVSWYQQTPGQGLQFLFEYFSETQRNKGNFPGRFSGRQFSNSRSEMNVSTLELGDSALYLCASSFVEGQTQYFGPGTRLLVL.

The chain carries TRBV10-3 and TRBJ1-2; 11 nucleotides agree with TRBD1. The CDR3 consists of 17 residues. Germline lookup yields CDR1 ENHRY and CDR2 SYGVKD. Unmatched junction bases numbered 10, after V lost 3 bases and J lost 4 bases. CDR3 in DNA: TGTGCCATCAGTGACTCCGGGACAGGGGGGTTAGGCTATGGCTACACCTTC. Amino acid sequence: CAISDSGTGGLGYGYTF.

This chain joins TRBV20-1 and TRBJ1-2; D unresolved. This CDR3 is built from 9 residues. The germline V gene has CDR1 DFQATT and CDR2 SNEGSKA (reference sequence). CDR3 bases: TGCAGCCGGCGCTATGGCTACACCTTC. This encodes CSRRYGYTF.

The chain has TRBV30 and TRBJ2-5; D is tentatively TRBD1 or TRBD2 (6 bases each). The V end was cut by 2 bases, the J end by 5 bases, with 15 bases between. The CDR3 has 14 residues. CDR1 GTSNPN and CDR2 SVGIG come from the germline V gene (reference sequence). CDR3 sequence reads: CAWSRGDLWETQYF. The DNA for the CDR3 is TGTGCCTGGAGTAGGGGGGACCTTTGGGAGACCCAGTACTTC.

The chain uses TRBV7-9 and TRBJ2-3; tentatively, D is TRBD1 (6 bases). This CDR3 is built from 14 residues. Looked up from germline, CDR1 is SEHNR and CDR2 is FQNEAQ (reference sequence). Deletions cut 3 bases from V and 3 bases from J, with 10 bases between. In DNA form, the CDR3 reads TGTGCCAGCAGCTTGGAACAGGGAACAGATACGCAGTATTTT. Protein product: CASSLEQGTDTQYF. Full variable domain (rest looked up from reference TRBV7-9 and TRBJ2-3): DTGVSQNPRHKITKRGQNVTFRCDPISEHNRLYWYRQTLGQGPEFLTYFQNEAQLEKSRLLSDRFSAERPKGSFSTLEIQRTEQGDSAMYLCASSLEQGTDTQYFGPGTRLTVL.

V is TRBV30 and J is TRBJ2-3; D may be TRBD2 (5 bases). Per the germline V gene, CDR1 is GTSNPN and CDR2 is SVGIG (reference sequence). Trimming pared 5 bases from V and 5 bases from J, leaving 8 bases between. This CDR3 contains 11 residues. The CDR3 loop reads CAWQRGDTQYF. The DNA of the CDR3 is TGTGCCTGGCAACGGGGAGATACGCAGTATTTT.

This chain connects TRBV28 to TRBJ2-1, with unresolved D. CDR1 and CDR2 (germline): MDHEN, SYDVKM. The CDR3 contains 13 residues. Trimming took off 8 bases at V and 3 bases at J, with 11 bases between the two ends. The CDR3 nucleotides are TGTGCCAGCTGTTCGGGCAGCTACAATGAGCAGTTCTTC. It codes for CASCSGSYNEQFF.

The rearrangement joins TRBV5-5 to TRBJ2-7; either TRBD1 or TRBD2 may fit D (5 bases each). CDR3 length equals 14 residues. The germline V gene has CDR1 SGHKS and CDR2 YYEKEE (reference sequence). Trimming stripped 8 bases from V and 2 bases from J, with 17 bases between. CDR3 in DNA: TGTGCCAGTCATAGGGCAGGGAGCCCCTACGAGCAGTACTTC. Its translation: CASHRAGSPYEQYF.

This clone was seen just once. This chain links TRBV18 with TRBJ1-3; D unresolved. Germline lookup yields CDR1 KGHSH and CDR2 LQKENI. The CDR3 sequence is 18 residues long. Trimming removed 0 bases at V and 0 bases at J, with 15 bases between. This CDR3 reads CASSPPNELVISGNTIYF. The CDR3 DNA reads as TGTGCCAGCTCACCACCTAATGAGTTGGTCATCTCTGGAAACACCATATATTTT.

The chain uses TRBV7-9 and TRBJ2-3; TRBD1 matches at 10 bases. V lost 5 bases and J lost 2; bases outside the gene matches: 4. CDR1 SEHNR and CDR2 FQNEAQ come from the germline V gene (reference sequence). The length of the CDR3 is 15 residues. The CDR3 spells CASSRGTGDTDTQYF. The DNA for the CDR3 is TGTGCCAGCAGCCGGGGGACAGGGGACACAGATACGCAGTATTTT.

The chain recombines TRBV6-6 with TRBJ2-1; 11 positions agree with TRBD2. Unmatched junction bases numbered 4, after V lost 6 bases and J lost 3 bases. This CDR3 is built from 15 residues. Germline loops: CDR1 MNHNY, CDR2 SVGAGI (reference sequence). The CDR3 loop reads CASRISGGDYNEQFF. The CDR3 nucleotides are TGTGCCAGCAGGATTAGCGGGGGGGACTACAATGAGCAGTTCTTC.

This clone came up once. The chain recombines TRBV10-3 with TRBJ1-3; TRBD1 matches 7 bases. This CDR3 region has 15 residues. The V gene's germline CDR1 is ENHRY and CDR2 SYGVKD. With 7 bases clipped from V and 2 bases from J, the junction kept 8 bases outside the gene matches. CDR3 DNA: TGTGCCATCAATGACAGGGTAGTTGCTGGAAACACCATATATTTT. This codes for CAINDRVVAGNTIYF.

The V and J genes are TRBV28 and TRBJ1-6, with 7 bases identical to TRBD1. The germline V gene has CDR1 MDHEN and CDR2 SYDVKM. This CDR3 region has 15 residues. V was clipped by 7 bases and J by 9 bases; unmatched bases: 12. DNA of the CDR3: TGTGCCAGCAAGGATCAAGGACAGGCTGGTTCACCCCTCCACTTT. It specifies CASKDQGQAGSPLHF.

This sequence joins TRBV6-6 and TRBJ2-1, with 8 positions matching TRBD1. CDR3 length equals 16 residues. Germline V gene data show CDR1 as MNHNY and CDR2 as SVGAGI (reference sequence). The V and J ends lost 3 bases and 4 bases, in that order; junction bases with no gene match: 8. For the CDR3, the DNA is TGTGCCAGCAGTTATCGTTCGGGACAGGAATACAATGAGCAGTTCTTC. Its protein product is CASSYRSGQEYNEQFF.

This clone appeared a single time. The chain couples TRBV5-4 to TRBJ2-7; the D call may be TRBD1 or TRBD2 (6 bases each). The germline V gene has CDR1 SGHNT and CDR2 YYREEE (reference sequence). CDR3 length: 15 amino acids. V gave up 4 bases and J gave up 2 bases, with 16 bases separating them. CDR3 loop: CASSRGGGPTYEQYF. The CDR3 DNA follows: TGTGCCAGCAGCCGCGGAGGGGGGCCTACCTACGAGCAGTACTTC.

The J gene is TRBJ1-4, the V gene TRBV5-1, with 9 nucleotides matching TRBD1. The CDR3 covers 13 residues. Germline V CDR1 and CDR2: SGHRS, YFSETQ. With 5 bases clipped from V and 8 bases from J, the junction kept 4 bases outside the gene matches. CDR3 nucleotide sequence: TGCGCCAGCAGGGACAGGGGCGGAGAAAAACTGTTTTTT. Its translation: CASRDRGGEKLFF.

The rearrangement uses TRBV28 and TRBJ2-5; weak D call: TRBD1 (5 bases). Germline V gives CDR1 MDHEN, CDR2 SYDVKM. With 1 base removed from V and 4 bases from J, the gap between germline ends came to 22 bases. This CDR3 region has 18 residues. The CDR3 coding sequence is TGTGCCAGCAGTTTATCGTTGGGGTCGATCCTTAGGGGAGAGACCCAGTACTTC. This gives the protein CASSLSLGSILRGETQYF. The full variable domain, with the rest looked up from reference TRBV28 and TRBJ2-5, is DVKVTQSSRYLVKRTGEKVFLECVQDMDHENMFWYRQDPGLGLRLIYFSYDVKMKEKGDIPEGYSVSREKKERFSLILESASTNQTSMYLCASSLSLGSILRGETQYFGPGTRLLVL.